Included here is one T cell receptor beta chain sequence, with context. The sample holds a few counts of this clonotype. The clone's antigen remains unknown. A much larger clone is a single base away; this may be a read error. Including the terminal cysteine and phenylalanine, the CDR3 comprises 14 residues. Just the 42-base CDR3 DNA is kept, in frame starting at base 1. For repertoire sequencing, TCR beta CDR3 regions were amplified from RNA transcripts. A first-round RT-PCR used HTBI primers with the Qiagen OneStep RT-PCR kit, followed by a second-round multiplex PCR, size selection and purification. The libraries underwent paired-end sequencing with 100 bp reads on an Illumina HiSeq2000. Per the original workflow: Reads were processed with SOAPnuke, discarding reads with adapters, uncalled bases, mean Phred below 15, or no exact constant-primer or identifier match. COPE v1.2.5 was used to merge the high-quality paired reads. Clonotypes were defined as unique nucleotide sequences and were aligned to IMGT TRB V, D and J references using MiTCR v1.1. The analysis was limited to V-J combinations with a frequency above 0.0001, which together covered approximately 99% of repertoires. For each V-J combination, a TCR clonal expansion and chaos score was defined as F50 clonal expansion divided by the chaos observed in the TCRdist matrix. Features were reduced by Welch's t-statistics and random forest to approximately 13 V-J combinations, which fed a naive Bayes classifier. The similarity between thyroid and blood repertoires was quantified using the Morisita-Horn index. TCRdb reprocessed the public reads (quality trimming at Q25 with fastp, clone calling with MiXCR) and kept in-frame beta chains. CDR3 protein duplicates are merged, each entry listing the most common genes and DNA. TCRdb, not the original authors, processed these V and J calls. This sample has hundreds of thousands of distinct CDR3 sequences in its table, and about a fifth of those were observed once. The leading ten clones occupy about 6.6% of the sample.

Hyperthyroidism was considered stable if no progression to ophthalmopathy occurred within 18 months of follow-up. Hyperthyroidism patients were newly diagnosed, were aged 18 to 65 years, and had a disease duration under 2 months. Patients were excluded if they had other autoimmune diseases, uncontrolled infections, pregnancy or lactation. Diagnosis was based on clinical symptoms, serum thyroxine, TRAb, thyroid ultrasound and orbital computed tomography. Ficoll-Paque density gradient centrifugation was used to isolate PBMCs from about 9.4 ml of fresh peripheral blood. Trizol reagent was used to extract the total RNA, and its quality was then checked on an Agilent 2100 Bioanalyzer. The source of the sample is a study of Graves' ophthalmopathy and Graves' hyperthyroidism (dated 2018 in TCRdb). For the study in its entirety: Peripheral blood was collected before any treatment was given, at the time of initial diagnosis. The study used TCR beta repertoire signatures to distinguish Graves' ophthalmopathy from Graves' hyperthyroidism and to predict progression to ophthalmopathy. In total, over 130 blood samples were TCR-sequenced: 43 ophthalmopathy, under 80 hyperthyroidism and some 17 hyperthyroidism-to-ophthalmopathy patients. To explore V-J signatures distinguishing ophthalmopathy from hyperthyroidism, a discovery set of about a hundred patients (roughly 45 ophthalmopathy, roughly 55 stable hyperthyroidism) was enrolled. For independent validation, a separate cohort was made up of approximately 18 hyperthyroidism patients plus 17 patients who later progressed from hyperthyroidism to ophthalmopathy. In roughly 6 hyperthyroidism patients, T-cell repertoires of thyroid tissue and blood were compared. Following sample collection, hyperthyroidism patients were given methimazole at a starting dose of 30 mg daily, and ophthalmopathy patients were given high-dose intravenous methylprednisolone. The roughly 99 discovery patients were divided at random into training and test sets in a 7:3 ratio. Points the paper makes about the study in general: No statistical method was used to set the sample size in advance, and the investigators knew which group each participant was assigned to. Ophthalmopathy was separated from stable hyperthyroidism by the 13-signature model with around 89% sensitivity and around 81% specificity in cross-validation and with 80%/75% in the test set. Most expanded thyroid clonotypes with a frequency above 0.001 also appeared in blood, which suggests that blood repertoires may reflect the immune response in the thyroid. In validation, the model predicted ophthalmopathy progression with over 60% sensitivity and 72.22% specificity; some twelve predicted patients were CT-confirmed with GO in a median of 6.5 months.

The clonotype originates from a woman under 30 with stable Graves' hyperthyroidism. Some clones in this sample may be carry-over from other donors' samples. Donor details come from another sample of the same person, matched by shared clones. The rearranged segments are TRBV12-3 or TRBV12-4 and TRBJ2-7, with 10 bases matching TRBD1. Specimen: peripheral blood. The nucleotide sequence is given as TGTGCCAGCAAACTGACAGGGGGCTCCTACGAGAAGTACTTC. The encoded protein is CASKLTGGSYEKYF.